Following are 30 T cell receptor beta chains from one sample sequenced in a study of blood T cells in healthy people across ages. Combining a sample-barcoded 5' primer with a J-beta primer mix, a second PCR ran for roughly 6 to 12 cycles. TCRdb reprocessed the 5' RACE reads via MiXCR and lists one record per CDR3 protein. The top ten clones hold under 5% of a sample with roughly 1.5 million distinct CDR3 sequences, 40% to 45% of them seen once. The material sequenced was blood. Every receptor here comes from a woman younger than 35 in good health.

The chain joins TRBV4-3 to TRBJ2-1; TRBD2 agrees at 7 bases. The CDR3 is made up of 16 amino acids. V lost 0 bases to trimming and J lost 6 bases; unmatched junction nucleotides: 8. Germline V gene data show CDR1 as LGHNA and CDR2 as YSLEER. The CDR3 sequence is CASSQDPAGPPNEQFF. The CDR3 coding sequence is TGCGCCAGCAGCCAAGACCCAGCGGGGCCCCCCAATGAGCAGTTCTTC.

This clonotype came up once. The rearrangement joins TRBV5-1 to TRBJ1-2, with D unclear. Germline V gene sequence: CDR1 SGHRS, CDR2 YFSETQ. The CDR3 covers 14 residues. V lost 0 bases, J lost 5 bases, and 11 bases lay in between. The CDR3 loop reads CASSLEGPSYGYTF. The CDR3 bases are TGCGCCAGCAGCTTGGAAGGGCCCTCATATGGCTACACCTTC.

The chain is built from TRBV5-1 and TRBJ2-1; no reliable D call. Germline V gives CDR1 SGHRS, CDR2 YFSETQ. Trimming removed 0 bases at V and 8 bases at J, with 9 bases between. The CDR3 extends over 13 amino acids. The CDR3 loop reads CASSLEGRDEQFF. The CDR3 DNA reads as TGCGCCAGCAGCTTGGAAGGTCGGGATGAGCAGTTCTTC. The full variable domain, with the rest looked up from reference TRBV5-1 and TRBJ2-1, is KAGVTQTPRYLIKTRGQQVTLSCSPISGHRSVSWYQQTPGQGLQFLFEYFSETQRNKGNFPGRFSGRQFSNSRSEMNVSTLELGDSALYLCASSLEGRDEQFFGPGTRLTVL.

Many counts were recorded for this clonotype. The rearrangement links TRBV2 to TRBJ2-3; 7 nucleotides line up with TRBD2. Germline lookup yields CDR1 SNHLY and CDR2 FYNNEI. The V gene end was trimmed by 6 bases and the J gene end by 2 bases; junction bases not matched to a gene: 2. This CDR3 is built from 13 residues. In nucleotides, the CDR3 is TGTGCCAGCAGCCGGGACTACACAGATACGCAGTATTTT. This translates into CASSRDYTDTQYF.

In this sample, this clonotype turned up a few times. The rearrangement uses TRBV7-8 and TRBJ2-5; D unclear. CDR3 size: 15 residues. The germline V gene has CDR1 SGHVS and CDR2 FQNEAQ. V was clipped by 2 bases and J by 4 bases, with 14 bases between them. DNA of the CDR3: TGTGCCAGCAGCTTACCCCGACCCCCAAGAGAGACCCAGTACTTC. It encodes CASSLPRPPRETQYF.

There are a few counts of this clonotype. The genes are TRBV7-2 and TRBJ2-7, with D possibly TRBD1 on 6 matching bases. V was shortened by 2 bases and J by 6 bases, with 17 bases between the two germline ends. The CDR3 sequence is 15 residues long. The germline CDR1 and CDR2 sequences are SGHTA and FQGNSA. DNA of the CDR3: TGTGCCAGCAGCTTAAGCTTCCAGGGGCCTTTCGAGCAGTACTTC. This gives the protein CASSLSFQGPFEQYF.

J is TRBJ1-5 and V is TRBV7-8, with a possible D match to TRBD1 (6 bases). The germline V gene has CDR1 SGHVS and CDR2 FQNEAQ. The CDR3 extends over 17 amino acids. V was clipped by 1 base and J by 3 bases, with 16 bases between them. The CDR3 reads CASSLDRVKAFNQPQHF. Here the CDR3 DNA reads TGTGCCAGCAGCTTAGACAGGGTTAAGGCTTTCAATCAGCCCCAGCATTTT.

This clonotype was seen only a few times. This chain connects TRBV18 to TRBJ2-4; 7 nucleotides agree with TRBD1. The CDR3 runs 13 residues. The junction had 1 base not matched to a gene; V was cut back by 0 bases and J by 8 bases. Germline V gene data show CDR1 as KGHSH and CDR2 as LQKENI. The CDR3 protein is CASSPPGQDIQYF. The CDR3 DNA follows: TGTGCCAGCTCACCACCTGGACAGGACATTCAGTACTTC.

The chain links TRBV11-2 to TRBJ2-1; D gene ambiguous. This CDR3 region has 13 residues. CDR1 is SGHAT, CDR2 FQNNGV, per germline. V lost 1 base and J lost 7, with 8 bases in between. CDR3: CASSLGRVNEQFF. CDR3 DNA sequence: TGTGCCAGCAGCTTAGGAAGGGTTAATGAGCAGTTCTTC.

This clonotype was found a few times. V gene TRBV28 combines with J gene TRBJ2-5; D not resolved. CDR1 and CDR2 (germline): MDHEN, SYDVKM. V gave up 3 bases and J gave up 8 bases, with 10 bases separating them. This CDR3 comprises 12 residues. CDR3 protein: CASSFDTITQYF. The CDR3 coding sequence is TGTGCCAGCAGTTTTGATACTATCACCCAGTACTTC.

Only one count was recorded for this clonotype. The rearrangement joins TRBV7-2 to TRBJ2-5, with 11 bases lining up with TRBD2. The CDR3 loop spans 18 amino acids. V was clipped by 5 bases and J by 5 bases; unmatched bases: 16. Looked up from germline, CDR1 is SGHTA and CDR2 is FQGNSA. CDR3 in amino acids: CASSLKFPSGGIIETQYF. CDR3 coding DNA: TGTGCCAGCAGCCTAAAATTTCCTAGCGGGGGGATAATTGAGACCCAGTACTTC.

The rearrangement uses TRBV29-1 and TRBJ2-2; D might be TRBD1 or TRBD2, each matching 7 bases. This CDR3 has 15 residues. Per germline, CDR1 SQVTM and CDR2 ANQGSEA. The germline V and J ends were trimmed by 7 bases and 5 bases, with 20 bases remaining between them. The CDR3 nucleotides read TGCAGCGCTTCCTCAGGGGGGGGTATGACCGGGGAGCTGTTTTTT. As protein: CSASSGGGMTGELFF.

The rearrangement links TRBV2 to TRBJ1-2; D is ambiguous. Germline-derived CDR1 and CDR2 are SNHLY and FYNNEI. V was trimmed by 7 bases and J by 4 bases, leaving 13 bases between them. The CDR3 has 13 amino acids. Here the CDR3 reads CASTPLSRYGYTF. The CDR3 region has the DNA TGTGCCAGCACCCCATTGAGCCGCTATGGCTACACCTTC.

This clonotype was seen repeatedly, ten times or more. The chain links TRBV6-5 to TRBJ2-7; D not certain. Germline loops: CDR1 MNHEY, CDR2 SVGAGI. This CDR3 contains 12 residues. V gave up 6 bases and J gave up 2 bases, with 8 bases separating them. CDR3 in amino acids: CASSDGTYEQYF. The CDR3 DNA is TGTGCCAGCAGCGACGGTACCTACGAGCAGTACTTC.

The CDR3 is CATSRDVLLNEQFF. The CDR3 nucleotides read TGTGCCACCAGCAGAGATGTACTGCTAAATGAGCAGTTCTTC. This chain uses TRBV15 with TRBJ2-1; D gene uncertain. The CDR3 runs to 14 residues. Trimming removed 0 bases from V and 7 bases from J, with 10 bases in between. The germline V gene has CDR1 LNHNV and CDR2 YYDKDF (reference sequence). The full variable domain, its missing parts supplied by reference TRBV15 and TRBJ2-1, is DAMVIQNPRYQVTQFGKPVTLSCSQTLNHNVMYWYQQKSSQAPKLLFHYYDKDFNNEADTPDNFQSRRPNTSFCFLDIRSPGLGDTAMYLCATSRDVLLNEQFFGPGTRLTVL.

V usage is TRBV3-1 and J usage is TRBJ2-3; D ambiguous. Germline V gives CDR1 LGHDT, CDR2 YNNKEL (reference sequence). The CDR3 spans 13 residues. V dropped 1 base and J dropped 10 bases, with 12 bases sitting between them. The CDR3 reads CASSQAIKGAQYF. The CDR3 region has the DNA TGTGCCAGCAGCCAAGCGATCAAGGGTGCGCAGTATTTT.

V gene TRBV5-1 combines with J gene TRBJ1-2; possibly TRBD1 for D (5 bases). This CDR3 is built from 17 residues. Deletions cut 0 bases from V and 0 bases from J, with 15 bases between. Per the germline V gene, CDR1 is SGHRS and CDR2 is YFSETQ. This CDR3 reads CASSLADMGQTNYGYTF. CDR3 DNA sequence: TGCGCCAGCAGCTTGGCCGATATGGGGCAGACTAACTATGGCTACACCTTC.

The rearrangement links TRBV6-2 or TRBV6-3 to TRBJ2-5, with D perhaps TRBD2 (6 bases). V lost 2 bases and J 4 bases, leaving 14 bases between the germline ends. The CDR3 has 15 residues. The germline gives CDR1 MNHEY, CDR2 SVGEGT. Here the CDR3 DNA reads TGTGCCAGCAGTTACGCGGGGCTCTCTGGAGAGACCCAGTACTTC. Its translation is CASSYAGLSGETQYF.

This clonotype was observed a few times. The DNA of the CDR3 is TGTGCCAGCACTGAATTTTCTGAGCAGTTCTTC. It codes for CASTEFSEQFF. V gene TRBV12-3 or TRBV12-4 combines with J gene TRBJ2-1, with D hard to call. Trimming shortened V by 7 bases and J by 9 bases, and 10 bases separated the two germline ends. This CDR3 region has 11 residues.

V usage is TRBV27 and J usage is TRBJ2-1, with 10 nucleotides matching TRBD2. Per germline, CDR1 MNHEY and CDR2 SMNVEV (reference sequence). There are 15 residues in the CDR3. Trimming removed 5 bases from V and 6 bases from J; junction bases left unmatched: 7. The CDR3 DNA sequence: TGTGCCAGCAGTCCACCGGGACTAGCGTTCAATGAGCAGTTCTTC. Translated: CASSPPGLAFNEQFF.

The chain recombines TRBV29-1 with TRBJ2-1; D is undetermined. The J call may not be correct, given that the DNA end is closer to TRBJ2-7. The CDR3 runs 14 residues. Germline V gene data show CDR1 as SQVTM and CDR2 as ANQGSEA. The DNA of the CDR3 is TGCAGCGTTGACGGGCGTAGCTCCTACAATGAGCAGTACTTC. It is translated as CSVDGRSSYNEQYF.

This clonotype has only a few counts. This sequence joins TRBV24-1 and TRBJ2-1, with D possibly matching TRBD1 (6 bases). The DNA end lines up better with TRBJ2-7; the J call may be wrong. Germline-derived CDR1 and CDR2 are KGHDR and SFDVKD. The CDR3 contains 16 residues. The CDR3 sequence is CATSDYRAGSYNEQYF. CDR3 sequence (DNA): TGTGCCACCAGTGACTACAGGGCCGGCTCCTACAATGAGCAGTACTTC.

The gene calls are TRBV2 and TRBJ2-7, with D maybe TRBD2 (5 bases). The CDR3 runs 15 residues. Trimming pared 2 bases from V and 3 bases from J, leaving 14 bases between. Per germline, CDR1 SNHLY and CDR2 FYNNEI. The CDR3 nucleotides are TGTGCCAGCAGTGAATCCCGCGGGTTCGGCTACGAGCAGTACTTC. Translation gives CASSESRGFGYEQYF.

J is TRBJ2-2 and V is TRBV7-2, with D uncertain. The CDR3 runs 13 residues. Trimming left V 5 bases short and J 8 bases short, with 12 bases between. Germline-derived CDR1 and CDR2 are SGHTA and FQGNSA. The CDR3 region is CASSVSRMGELFF. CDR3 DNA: TGTGCCAGCAGCGTCTCAAGGATGGGGGAGCTGTTTTTT.

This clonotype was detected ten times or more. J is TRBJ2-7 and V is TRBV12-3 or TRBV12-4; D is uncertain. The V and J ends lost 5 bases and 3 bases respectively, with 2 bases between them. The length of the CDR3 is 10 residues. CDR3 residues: CASSHYEQYF. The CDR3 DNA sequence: TGTGCCAGCAGTCACTACGAGCAGTACTTC.

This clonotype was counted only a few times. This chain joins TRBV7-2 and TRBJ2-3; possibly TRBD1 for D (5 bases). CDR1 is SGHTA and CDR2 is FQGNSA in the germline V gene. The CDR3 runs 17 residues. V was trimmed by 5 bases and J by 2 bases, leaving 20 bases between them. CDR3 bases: TGTGCCAGCAGCAGGAATTCAGGGATTAGAGTCACAGATACGCAGTATTTT. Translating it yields CASSRNSGIRVTDTQYF.

The CDR3 protein is CASSLSLAGVQYF. The CDR3, as DNA: TGTGCCAGCAGCCTTTCTCTAGCGGGAGTGCAGTACTTC. This chain links TRBV4-2 with TRBJ2-5, with TRBD2 identical over 10 bases. Per the germline V gene, CDR1 is LGHNA and CDR2 is YNFKEQ. The CDR3 is 13 residues long. V lost 4 bases and J lost 11; bases outside the gene matches: 7.

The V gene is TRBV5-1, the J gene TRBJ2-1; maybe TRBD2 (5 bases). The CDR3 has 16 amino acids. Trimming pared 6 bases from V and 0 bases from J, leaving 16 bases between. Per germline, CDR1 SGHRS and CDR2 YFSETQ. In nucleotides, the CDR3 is TGCGCCAGCACTAGCTTAGGACTTTACTCCTACAATGAGCAGTTCTTC. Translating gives CASTSLGLYSYNEQFF.

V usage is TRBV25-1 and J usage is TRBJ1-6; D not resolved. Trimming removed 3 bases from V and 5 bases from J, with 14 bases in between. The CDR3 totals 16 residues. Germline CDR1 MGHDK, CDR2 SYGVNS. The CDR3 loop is CASSDELQPNNSPLHF. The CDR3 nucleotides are TGTGCCAGCAGTGACGAGCTACAGCCTAATAATTCACCCCTCCACTTT.

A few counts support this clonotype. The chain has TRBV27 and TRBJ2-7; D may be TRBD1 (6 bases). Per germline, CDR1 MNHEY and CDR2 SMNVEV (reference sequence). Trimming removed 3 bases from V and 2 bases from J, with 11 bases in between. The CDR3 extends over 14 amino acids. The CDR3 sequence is CASSLTGHTYEQYF. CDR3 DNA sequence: TGTGCCAGCAGTTTGACAGGCCACACCTACGAGCAGTACTTC.